This is a list of T cell receptor beta chains from one sample in a study of blood T cell repertoires in COVID-19. Measured with immunoSEQ multiplex PCR; TCRdb has only the in-frame clones, and not every one. The sample consists of some 93,000 clones, 80% to 90% of them appearing once. The sequenced sample consisted of peripheral blood. Every receptor here comes from a man in his sixties with acute or convalescent COVID-19. Each CDR3 is given with its conserved first and last residue. A D gene is named only where the DNA matches it firmly. Expanded clones are given a class, and other clones once, few, many or no size at all.

v_call: TRBV30; d_call: NA; j_call: TRBJ1-1; clone_size: NA; cdr3_nt: TGTGCCTGGAGCAGGGGTTTGAGCACTGAAGCTTTCTTT; cdr3_aa: CAWSRGLSTEAFF
v_call: TRBV7-3; d_call: TRBD2; j_call: TRBJ2-1; clone_size: NA; cdr3_nt: TGTGCCAGCAGCTTAACAGCGGGAGTGGGGCATGAGCAGTTCTTC; cdr3_aa: CASSLTAGVGHEQFF
v_call: TRBV7-9; d_call: NA; j_call: TRBJ2-5; clone_size: few; cdr3_nt: TGTGCCAGCAGCTCAGGGGCACCCTGGTACCAAGAGACCCAGTACTTC; cdr3_aa: CASSSGAPWYQETQYF
v_call: TRBV7-8; d_call: NA; j_call: TRBJ1-1; clone_size: NA; cdr3_nt: TGTGCCAGCAGCACAATCACTGAAGCTTTCTTT; cdr3_aa: CASSTITEAFF
v_call: TRBV3-1/TRBV3-2; d_call: TRBD2; j_call: TRBJ2-5; clone_size: NA; cdr3_nt: TGTGCCAGCAGCCAAATCCAGGGACTAATATCGGAGACCCAGTACTTC; cdr3_aa: CASSQIQGLISETQYF
v_call: TRBV6-2/TRBV6-3; d_call: NA; j_call: TRBJ1-6; clone_size: few; cdr3_nt: TGTGCCAGCAGTTACGAGGGTGGTCCCTGGGCGAATTCACCCCTCCACTTT; cdr3_aa: CASSYEGGPWANSPLHF
v_call: TRBV11-2; d_call: TRBD2; j_call: TRBJ2-1; clone_size: NA; cdr3_nt: TGTGCCAGCAGCTGGCCCCAAGCGGGGATAAACAATGAGCAGTTCTTC; cdr3_aa: CASSWPQAGINNEQFF
v_call: TRBV6-5; d_call: NA; j_call: TRBJ1-1; clone_size: NA; cdr3_nt: TGTGCCAGCAGTTACGCGGGTAGTGTCACTGAAGCTTTCTTT; cdr3_aa: CASSYAGSVTEAFF
v_call: TRBV4-2; d_call: TRBD2; j_call: TRBJ2-1; clone_size: once; cdr3_nt: TGTGCCAGCAGCCAAGATCGACTAGCGGGAGTCGAGGGGTTCTTC; cdr3_aa: CASSQDRLAGVEGFF
v_call: TRBV19; d_call: TRBD2; j_call: TRBJ2-7; clone_size: few; cdr3_nt: TGTGCCAGTAGTATGTTAAGCGGGAGCCCCTACGAGCAGTACTTC; cdr3_aa: CASSMLSGSPYEQYF
v_call: TRBV6-5; d_call: TRBD2; j_call: TRBJ2-2; clone_size: NA; cdr3_nt: TGTGCCAGCAGTTACTGGACTAGCGGGCTTACCGGGGAGCTGTTTTTT; cdr3_aa: CASSYWTSGLTGELFF
v_call: TRBV7-7; d_call: TRBD1; j_call: TRBJ1-3; clone_size: once; cdr3_nt: TGTGCCAGCAGCGTCGGGACAGGAGCTGGAAACACCATATATTTT; cdr3_aa: CASSVGTGAGNTIYF
v_call: TRBV13; d_call: NA; j_call: TRBJ2-1; clone_size: NA; cdr3_nt: TGTGCCAGCAGCTTAGGACTAGGTGGTCACAATGAGCAGTTCTTC; cdr3_aa: CASSLGLGGHNEQFF
v_call: TRBV9; d_call: TRBD2; j_call: TRBJ2-3; clone_size: NA; cdr3_nt: TGTGCCAGCAGCCTCCCCGGGGGGGACACAGATACGCAGTATTTT; cdr3_aa: CASSLPGGDTDTQYF
v_call: TRBV6-5; d_call: NA; j_call: TRBJ1-2; clone_size: NA; cdr3_nt: TGTGCCAGCAGTTATTTGACAGCTACTAACTATGGCTACACCTTC; cdr3_aa: CASSYLTATNYGYTF
v_call: TRBV30; d_call: NA; j_call: TRBJ1-4; clone_size: NA; cdr3_nt: TGTGCCTGGAGTGCAGGGTATGATGAAAAACTGTTTTTT; cdr3_aa: CAWSAGYDEKLFF
v_call: TRBV5-1; d_call: NA; j_call: TRBJ2-7; clone_size: NA; cdr3_nt: TGCGCCAGCAGCTTAATCGGGGACGAGCAGTACTTC; cdr3_aa: CASSLIGDEQYF
v_call: TRBV9; d_call: NA; j_call: TRBJ2-2; clone_size: NA; cdr3_nt: TGTGCCAGCAGCGTAGGAATAGCTGCGAACACCGGGGAGCTGTTTTTT; cdr3_aa: CASSVGIAANTGELFF
v_call: TRBV5-4; d_call: NA; j_call: TRBJ2-7; clone_size: NA; cdr3_nt: TGTGCCAGCAGCGTTGGACTACCAGGCTACGAGCAGTACTTC; cdr3_aa: CASSVGLPGYEQYF
v_call: TRBV6-5; d_call: TRBD1; j_call: TRBJ1-6; clone_size: NA; cdr3_nt: TGTGCCAGCCTCCTCGGGACAGGGGGCAGGTCACCCCTCCACTTT; cdr3_aa: CASLLGTGGRSPLHF
v_call: TRBV3-1/TRBV3-2; d_call: TRBD1; j_call: TRBJ1-3; clone_size: NA; cdr3_nt: TGTGCCAGCAGCCAGATGGACAGGGTCGGAAACACCATATATTTT; cdr3_aa: CASSQMDRVGNTIYF
v_call: TRBV19; d_call: TRBD1; j_call: TRBJ1-2; clone_size: NA; cdr3_nt: TGTGCCACCTATAACACCGACAGGGTCGGCGGCTACACCTTC; cdr3_aa: CATYNTDRVGGYTF
v_call: TRBV21-1; d_call: NA; j_call: TRBJ1-4; clone_size: NA; cdr3_nt: TGTGCCAGCATTAGGGAGGGAAATAATGAAAAACTGTTTTTT; cdr3_aa: CASIREGNNEKLFF
v_call: TRBV18; d_call: NA; j_call: TRBJ1-4; clone_size: NA; cdr3_nt: TGTGCCAGCTCACCACCGGGGGGGTCGGTGGAAAAACTGTTTTTT; cdr3_aa: CASSPPGGSVEKLFF
v_call: TRBV19; d_call: NA; j_call: TRBJ1-1; clone_size: NA; cdr3_nt: TGTGCCAGTAGTAAGCACACTGAAGCTTTCTTT; cdr3_aa: CASSKHTEAFF
v_call: TRBV5-6; d_call: TRBD1; j_call: TRBJ1-2; clone_size: NA; cdr3_nt: TGTGCCAGCAGCCGCAGACAGGGGGTTGGCTACACCTTC; cdr3_aa: CASSRRQGVGYTF
v_call: TRBV7-8; d_call: TRBD1; j_call: TRBJ2-5; clone_size: NA; cdr3_nt: TGTGCCAGCAGCCGTGACAGGGACCAGGCCCAGTACTTC; cdr3_aa: CASSRDRDQAQYF